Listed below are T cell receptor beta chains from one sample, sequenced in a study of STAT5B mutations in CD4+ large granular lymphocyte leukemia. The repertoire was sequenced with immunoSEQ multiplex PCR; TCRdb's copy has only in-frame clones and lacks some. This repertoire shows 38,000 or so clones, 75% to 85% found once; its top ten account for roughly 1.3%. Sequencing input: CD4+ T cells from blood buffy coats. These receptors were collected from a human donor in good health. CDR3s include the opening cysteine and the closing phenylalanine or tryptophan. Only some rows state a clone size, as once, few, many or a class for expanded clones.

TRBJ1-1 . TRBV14 CASSQGGLGGTFF
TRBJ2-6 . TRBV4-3 CASRAAGAGANVLTF
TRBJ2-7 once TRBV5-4 CASRLTGGGEQYF
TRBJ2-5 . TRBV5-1 CASSSASVQETQYF
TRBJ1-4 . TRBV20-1 CSASFNEKLFF
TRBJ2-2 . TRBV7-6 CASSLEAQGNTGELFF
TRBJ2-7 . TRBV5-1 CASSFTSGLEEQYF
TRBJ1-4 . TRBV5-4 CASSLGGVTNEKLFF
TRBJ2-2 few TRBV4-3 CASSQPKTSGSMDTGELFF
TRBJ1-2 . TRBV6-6 CASSYGTGGGYTF
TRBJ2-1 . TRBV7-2 CASSLAAGANEQFF
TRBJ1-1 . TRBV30 CAWRPGGQNTEAFF
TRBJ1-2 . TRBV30 CAWSVQSDSGGYTF
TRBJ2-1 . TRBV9 CASSVGGGGGFHEQFF
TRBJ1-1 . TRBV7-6 CASSRGRNTEAFF
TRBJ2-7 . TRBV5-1 CASRVGSSDEQYF
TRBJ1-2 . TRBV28 CASSPPSGGGIGGYTF
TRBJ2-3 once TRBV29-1 CSVYAISGGATDTQYF
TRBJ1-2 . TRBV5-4 CASSFGGPSTYGYTF
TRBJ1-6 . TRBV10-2 CASSESRFWSPLHF
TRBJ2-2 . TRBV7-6 CASSSRPDGGELFF
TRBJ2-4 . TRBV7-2 CASSLVHQTKNIQYF
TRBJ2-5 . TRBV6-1 CASSELSAAQETQYF
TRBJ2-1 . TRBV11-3 CASSSPAGGPVDNEQFF
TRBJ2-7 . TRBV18 CASSPPSQSSYEQYF
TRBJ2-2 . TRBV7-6 CASSLYPTSSNTGELFF
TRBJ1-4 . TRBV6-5 CASSPLGPDEKLFF
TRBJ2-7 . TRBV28 CASSFYDRGGEQYF
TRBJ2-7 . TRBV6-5 CASNQGKGFYEQYF
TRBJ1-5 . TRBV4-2 CASSQDGRQNQPQHF
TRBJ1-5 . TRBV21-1 CASSKGMRTASTGSNQPQHF
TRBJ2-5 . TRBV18 CASSPQAETQYF
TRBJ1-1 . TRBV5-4 CASIPREVGTEAFF
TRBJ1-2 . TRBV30 CAWTNRGDYGYTF
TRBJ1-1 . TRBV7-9 CASSQTGPGGEAFF
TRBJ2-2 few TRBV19 CASTLGPGNTGELFF
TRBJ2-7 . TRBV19 CASSISTGGYEQYF
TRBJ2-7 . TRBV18 CASSPQTYEQYF
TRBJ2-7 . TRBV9 CASTPEGQGYEQYF
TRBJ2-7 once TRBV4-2 CASSPESSRAGRHEQYF
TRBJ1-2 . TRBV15 CATSRDHLTGSVGYTF
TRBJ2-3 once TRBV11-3 CASSASSGRRADTQYF
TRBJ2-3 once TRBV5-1 CASSDSSTDTQYF
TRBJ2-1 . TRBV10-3 CAVNDSPPYNEQFF
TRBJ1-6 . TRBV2 CASRPGQGGGPLHF
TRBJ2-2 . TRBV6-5 CASSYFGNTGELFF
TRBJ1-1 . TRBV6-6 CASSSGVNTEAFF
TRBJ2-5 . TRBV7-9 CASSPRASAQETQYF
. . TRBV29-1 CSGGDRPYEQYF
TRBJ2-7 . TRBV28 CASTLAGGDEQYF
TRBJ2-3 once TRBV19 CASTRQGETDTQYF
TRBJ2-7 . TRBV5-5 CASSLGVTGVTYEQYF
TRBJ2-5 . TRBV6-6 CASSSGAGQQETQYF